This record looks at one TCR beta chain sequence and its context. Assay: immunoSEQ multiplex PCR; the TCRdb copy retains only in-frame clones and omits some. The sample lists 260,000 or so clones; 81% were seen once. This entry belongs to a study of blood T cell repertoires in COVID-19. Sequencing used peripheral blood. This clonotype was sampled from a woman aged 80 or older with COVID-19, enrolled during active disease.

The CDR3 spells CASSKLTMGQNYGYTF. CDR3 sequence (DNA): TGTGCCAGCAGTAAGCTTACGATGGGACAGAACTATGGCTACACCTTC. The J gene is TRBJ1-2, the V gene TRBV27, with TRBD1 identical over 7 bases. J lost 2 bases, V lost 5 bases, and 11 bases had no gene match. The CDR3 spans 16 residues. Germline assignment: CDR1 MNHEY and CDR2 SMNVEV (reference sequence).